The 25 T cell receptor beta chains given below trace back to one sample, sequenced in a study of T cells in Graves' hyperthyroidism and ophthalmopathy. The TCR beta CDR3 regions underwent amplification using RNA transcripts as the source. Initially, a first-round RT-PCR of the TCR CDR3 employed the HTBI primer set. TCRdb called the multiplex PCR reads again in MiXCR, with one record for every CDR3 protein. The sample records around 600,000 distinct CDR3 sequences, about 14% being singletons. Sequencing used blood. The receptors here all came from a woman in her 50s with Graves' ophthalmopathy.

This clonotype was recorded once. The chain recombines TRBV28 with TRBJ1-6, with D perhaps matching TRBD1 (5 bases). This CDR3 region has 17 residues. With 5 bases removed from V and 5 bases from J, the gap between germline ends came to 19 bases. In germline, CDR1 is MDHEN, CDR2 SYDVKM. CDR3 sequence reads: CASSLPGWGVHNSPLHF. In nucleotides, the CDR3 is TGTGCCAGCAGTCTTCCCGGGTGGGGGGTGCATAATTCACCCCTCCACTTT.

V usage is TRBV20-1 and J usage is TRBJ2-1, with D unclear. CDR3 length: 14 residues. Germline V gene sequence: CDR1 DFQATT, CDR2 SNEGSKA (reference sequence). Trimming pared 0 bases from V and 2 bases from J, leaving 8 bases between. The CDR3 protein is CSARDWQTYNEQFF. The CDR3 region has the DNA TGCAGTGCTAGAGATTGGCAGACCTACAATGAGCAGTTCTTC.

A word on this clonotype: A junction boundary mismatches the germline segment, possibly from a read error. This chain connects TRBV6-4 to TRBJ2-2; 10 nucleotides match TRBD2. CDR1 and CDR2 from the germline V gene are MRHNA and SNTAGT. CDR3 length: 23 residues. CDR3 residues: CASSYSKFQGASSGSRDTGELFF. CDR3 DNA: TGTGCCAGCAGTTACTCGAAATTTCAGGGGGCCTCTAGCGGGAGTCGGGACACCGGGGAGCTGTTTTTT.

The chain recombines TRBV9 with TRBJ2-2; no firm D call. This CDR3 has 13 residues. Germline V gene sequence: CDR1 SGDLS, CDR2 YYNGEE. Trimming pared 7 bases from V and 1 base from J, leaving 8 bases between. CDR3 bases: TGTGCCAGCTTTCTGGGGAACACCGGGGAGCTGTTTTTT. Its translation is CASFLGNTGELFF.

Of note for this clonotype: A junction boundary mismatches the germline segment, possibly from a read error. V and J are TRBV6-2 or TRBV6-3 and TRBJ2-2; 8 positions match TRBD2. The CDR3 contains 15 residues. CDR1 is MNHEY, CDR2 SVGEGT, per germline. Here the CDR3 DNA reads TGTGCCAGCAGTTTGGGACTAGGGAACACCGGGGAGCTGGTTTTT. It is translated as CASSLGLGNTGELVF.

The table lists this clonotype with many counts. V and J are TRBV5-1 and TRBJ2-1; D unresolved. The germline V gene encodes CDR1 SGHRS and CDR2 YFSETQ. This CDR3 is built from 13 residues. V was cut by 4 bases and J by 12 bases, with 17 bases left in between. The CDR3 DNA follows: TGCGCCAGCAGCGTAGAGACCGTCGTAGGGCAGTTCTTC. Translation gives CASSVETVVGQFF.

This clonotype was observed a handful of times. This rearrangement joins TRBV7-9 to TRBJ2-7; 7 bases map to TRBD1. From germline, CDR1 is SEHNR and CDR2 FQNEAQ (reference sequence). This CDR3 spans 15 amino acids. V gave up 1 base and J gave up 4 bases; unmatched junction bases: 7. The CDR3 DNA follows: TGTGCCAGCAGCTTAGGGACAGGTTATCCGTACGAGCAGTACTTC. This translates into CASSLGTGYPYEQYF.

The V and J genes are TRBV5-8 and TRBJ2-5; D possibly corresponds to TRBD2 (5 bases). The CDR3 length is 14 residues. Trimming took off 3 bases at V and 6 bases at J, with 15 bases between the two ends. CDR1 SGHTS and CDR2 YDEGEE come from the germline V gene. The CDR3 here is CASSWRARLQTQYF. The CDR3 nucleotides are TGTGCCAGCAGCTGGCGGGCCCGTTTACAGACCCAGTACTTC.

This clonotype has only a few counts. This rearrangement joins TRBV29-1 to TRBJ2-1; TRBD1 aligns across 7 bases. With 1 base clipped from V and 3 bases from J, the junction kept 6 bases outside the gene matches. The CDR3 spans 15 residues. Germline values: CDR1 SQVTM, CDR2 ANQGSEA. The CDR3 loop reads CSVEVRDSSYNEQFF. CDR3 in DNA: TGCAGCGTTGAAGTTAGGGACAGTAGCTACAATGAGCAGTTCTTC.

This clonotype was seen ten or more times. The chain employs TRBV7-2 and TRBJ1-1, with a tentative D call TRBD1 (5 bases). The CDR3 totals 12 residues. Germline V gene lookup returns CDR1 SGHTA and CDR2 FQGNSA. V lost 7 bases and J lost 11, with 17 bases in between. CDR3: CASTPRGGLAFF. Written as DNA, the CDR3 is TGTGCCAGCACCCCTCGGGGGGGTTTGGCTTTCTTT. Together with reference TRBV7-2 and TRBJ1-1, the CDR3 gives the full variable domain: GAGVSQSPSNKVTEKGKDVELRCDPISGHTALYWYRQSLGQGLEFLIYFQGNSAPDKSGLPSDRFSAERTGGSVSTLTIQRTQQEDSAVYLCASTPRGGLAFFGQGTRLTVV.

This clonotype was counted once. The chain uses TRBV20-1 and TRBJ2-5; maybe TRBD1 (7 bases). The germline V gene has CDR1 DFQATT and CDR2 SNEGSKA (reference sequence). This CDR3 comprises 16 residues. V dropped 1 base and J dropped 1 base, with 16 bases sitting between them. This chain's CDR3 is CSARGFQGGRQETQYF. The CDR3 region has the DNA TGCAGTGCTAGAGGATTCCAGGGGGGTCGCCAAGAGACCCAGTACTTC.

This clonotype was recorded many times. CDR3 DNA: TGTGCCTGGCGACTTAACTCCGGGACAAATACGCAGTATTTT. Translation gives CAWRLNSGTNTQYF. The chain joins TRBV30 to TRBJ2-3; D is possibly TRBD1 (6 bases). The germline gives CDR1 GTSNPN, CDR2 SVGIG (reference sequence). The ends were cut back, 5 bases at V and 7 bases at J, with 19 bases in the middle. The CDR3 extends over 14 amino acids.

The chain recombines TRBV3-1 with TRBJ2-1, with TRBD2 matching 8 bases. CDR3 length equals 15 residues. The trim removed 4 bases at V and 4 bases at J, leaving 6 bases unmatched. The germline CDR1 and CDR2 sequences are LGHDT and YNNKEL (reference sequence). The CDR3 coding sequence is TGTGCCAGCAGCCCGCCCGTAGCGGGGTACAATGAGCAGTTCTTC. This encodes CASSPPVAGYNEQFF.

This clonotype was counted ten times or more. This chain uses TRBV7-2 with TRBJ2-7; D is uncertain. This CDR3 comprises 15 residues. Looked up from germline, CDR1 is SGHTA and CDR2 is FQGNSA. V was cut by 1 base and J by 2 bases, with 12 bases left in between. CDR3 sequence reads: CASSLGVAAAYEQYF. In DNA, the CDR3 is TGTGCCAGCAGCTTAGGCGTCGCGGCAGCCTACGAGCAGTACTTC. Full variable domain (missing parts from reference TRBV7-2 and TRBJ2-7): GAGVSQSPSNKVTEKGKDVELRCDPISGHTALYWYRQSLGQGLEFLIYFQGNSAPDKSGLPSDRFSAERTGGSVSTLTIQRTQQEDSAVYLCASSLGVAAAYEQYFGPGTRLTVT.

This clonotype has just a few counts. CDR3 coding DNA: TGTGCCAGTAGTATCCCAGGAGTCGGAAACACCATATATTTT. Residues: CASSIPGVGNTIYF. The V and J genes are TRBV30 and TRBJ1-3; D unresolved. V dropped 8 bases and J dropped 4 bases, with 18 bases sitting between them. The germline CDR1 and CDR2 sequences are GTSNPN and SVGIG (reference sequence). The CDR3 contains 14 residues.

At least ten counts were recorded for this clonotype. The rearrangement uses TRBV12-3 or TRBV12-4 and TRBJ1-6; 9 bases map to TRBD1. This CDR3 is built from 15 residues. The V gene end was trimmed by 5 bases and the J gene end by 7 bases; junction bases not matched to a gene: 6. In DNA form, the CDR3 reads TGTGCCAGCAGTACACAGGGGGCTCTGAATTCACCCCTCCACTTT. Translated: CASSTQGALNSPLHF.

The J gene is TRBJ1-2, the V gene TRBV7-9; TRBD1 is a possible D gene (5 bases). Trimming cost V 5 bases and J 2 bases, with 15 bases left between them. The CDR3 runs 15 residues. The germline V gene encodes CDR1 SEHNR and CDR2 FQNEAQ (reference sequence). CDR3 in DNA: TGTGCCAGCAGCCAGGCGGGGACTAAAAACTATGGCTACACCTTC. Amino acid sequence: CASSQAGTKNYGYTF.

This clonotype was found many times. The chain recombines TRBV7-8 with TRBJ2-7, with D maybe TRBD1 (6 bases). Germline assignment: CDR1 SGHVS and CDR2 FQNEAQ. This CDR3 is built from 15 residues. Trimming left V 3 bases short and J 2 bases short, with 14 bases between. The CDR3 here is CASSLAGTQTYEQYF. The CDR3 DNA reads as TGTGCCAGCAGCTTGGCCGGGACACAGACCTACGAGCAGTACTTC.

This clonotype has more than one count but fewer than ten. The chain employs TRBV10-3 and TRBJ1-1; the D gene is possibly TRBD1 (6 bases). The CDR3 totals 12 residues. Trimming stripped 11 bases from V and 1 base from J, with 11 bases between. Germline V gives CDR1 ENHRY, CDR2 SYGVKD. The CDR3 DNA reads as TGTGCCGCGACAGGTTCGAACACTGAAGCTTTCTTT. It translates to CAATGSNTEAFF.

There are a few counts of this clonotype. The rearrangement links TRBV24-1 to TRBJ2-7; D is undetermined. The V gene lost 4 bases and the J gene lost 0 bases, with 6 bases spanning the gap. The CDR3 covers 13 residues. Germline V gives CDR1 KGHDR, CDR2 SFDVKD. CDR3 amino acids: CATSDGRSYEQYF. In DNA, the CDR3 is TGTGCCACCAGTGACGGCCGCTCCTACGAGCAGTACTTC.

This clonotype occurred many times. The chain joins TRBV28 to TRBJ1-2; D gene uncertain. The germline gives CDR1 MDHEN, CDR2 SYDVKM. The CDR3 is 15 amino acids. V was cut by 3 bases and J by 5 bases, with 16 bases left in between. CDR3 DNA: TGTGCCAGCAGTTTGTCACCCTCAGCCAGTTATGGCTACACCTTC. Amino acid sequence: CASSLSPSASYGYTF.

This chain joins TRBV13 and TRBJ2-2; 9 bases fit TRBD1. The CDR3 loop spans 16 amino acids. Germline V gene sequence: CDR1 PRHDT, CDR2 FYEKMQ (reference sequence). The ends lost 3 bases at V and 1 base at J; junction bases unmatched: 3. CDR3 protein: CASSFGTGLNTGELFF. CDR3 DNA sequence: TGTGCCAGCAGCTTTGGGACAGGGTTGAACACCGGGGAGCTGTTTTTT.

The table lists this clonotype with a few counts. This rearrangement joins TRBV27 to TRBJ1-1; maybe TRBD1 (6 bases). Trimming cost V 6 bases and J 0 bases, with 20 bases left between them. The CDR3 extends over 17 amino acids. CDR1 MNHEY and CDR2 SMNVEV come from the germline V gene (reference sequence). DNA for the CDR3: TGTGCCAGCAGCAAAATGAGGGACATCCCTTTGAACACTGAAGCTTTCTTT. Encoded protein: CASSKMRDIPLNTEAFF.

The gene calls are TRBV20-1 and TRBJ2-1; a weak D match, TRBD2 (6 bases). The germline V and J ends were trimmed by 0 bases and 7 bases, with 13 bases remaining between them. The CDR3 is 14 amino acids. Germline loops: CDR1 DFQATT, CDR2 SNEGSKA (reference sequence). The DNA for the CDR3 is TGCAGTGCTAGAGAGTGGGGGGAGCGAAATGAGCAGTTCTTC. Residues: CSAREWGERNEQFF.

This clonotype was counted ten times or more. One end of the junction fails to match germline, which may point to a read error. The rearrangement links TRBV28 to TRBJ1-2; the D is unclear. The CDR3 has 13 residues. Germline lookup yields CDR1 MDHEN and CDR2 SYDVKM. The chain's CDR3 is CASSPRAAYRYTF. CDR3 DNA: TGTGCCAGCAGTCCTAGAGCGGCCTATCGCTACACCTTC.